This T cell receptor beta chain originates from a study of Graves' ophthalmopathy and Graves' hyperthyroidism. Study outcomes and limitations: Among thyroid clonotypes expanded above 0.001 frequency, most also appeared in blood. Ophthalmopathy was separated from stable hyperthyroidism by a 13-signature model with approximately 91% sensitivity and around 81% specificity.

As for this clonotype: Its target is unknown.

Amplification of TCR beta CDR3 regions used RNA transcripts. RT-PCR with HTBI primers came first, then second-round multiplex PCR. TCRdb used MiXCR to reprocess the multiplex PCR reads, holding one entry per CDR3 protein. The sample has 450,000 to 600,000 distinct CDR3 sequences; 35% to 45% are singletons. Researchers turned away patients with other autoimmune diseases, uncontrolled infections, pregnancy or lactation. There are 13 residues in the CDR3. V lost 5 bases to trimming and J lost 7 bases, with 12 bases between them. The germline V gene has CDR1 ENHRY and CDR2 SYGVKD. The source of this sequence is an adult man with Graves' hyperthyroidism. Sequencing input: peripheral blood or thyroid tissue (not recorded which). This rearrangement joins TRBV10-3 to TRBJ1-5; D is undetermined. CDR3: CAISRAGLQPQHF. CDR3 in DNA: TGTGCCATCAGTCGGGCGGGCCTCCAGCCCCAGCATTTT.